This T cell receptor (beta chain) was profiled in a study of beta chain features in type 1 diabetes. Germline CDR1 MNHNY, CDR2 SVGAGI (reference sequence). The CDR3 runs 13 residues. The V gene lost 4 bases and the J gene lost 1 base, with 7 bases spanning the gap. The isolated RNA, all of it, was reverse transcribed, so expressed TCRB transcripts were what got sequenced. The assay was immunoSEQ multiplex PCR, and TCRdb's table has in-frame clones only and misses some. The sample lists hundreds of thousands of clones, more than 9% occurring once. CD45RO/CCR7/CD25/CD127/CD95/CD27 staining was used to isolate CD4+ naive, central memory, regulatory and stem cell-like memory cells by sorting. On this clone: The sample holds other DNA sequences that translate to the same CDR3.

This TCR was sampled from a young woman in good health. The V call is TRBV6-6, the J call TRBJ1-1; a possible D gene is TRBD1 (5 bases). The material sequenced was naive CD4+ T cells from blood. Written as DNA, the CDR3 is TGTGCCAGCAGTTCCGACAGGAACACTGAAGCTTTCTTT. Amino acid sequence: CASSSDRNTEAFF.